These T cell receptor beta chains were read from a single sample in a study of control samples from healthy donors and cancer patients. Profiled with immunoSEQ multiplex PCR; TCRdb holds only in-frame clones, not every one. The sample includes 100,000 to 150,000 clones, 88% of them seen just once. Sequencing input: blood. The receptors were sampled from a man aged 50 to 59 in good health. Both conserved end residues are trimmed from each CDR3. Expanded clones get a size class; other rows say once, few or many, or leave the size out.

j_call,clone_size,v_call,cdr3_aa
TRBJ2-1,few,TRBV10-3,AISGTSGGVFSYNEQF
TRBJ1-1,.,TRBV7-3,ASSLRWTGGESSFRYTEAF
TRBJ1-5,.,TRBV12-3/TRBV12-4,ASSAGNQPQH
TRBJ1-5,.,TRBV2,ASSEGTFNQPQH
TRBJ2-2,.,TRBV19,ASSMLIGGELF
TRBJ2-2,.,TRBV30,AWRDPGELF
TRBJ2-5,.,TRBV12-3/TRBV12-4,ASSKDGWGKRY
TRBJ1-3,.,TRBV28,ASSSGTVPSGNTIY
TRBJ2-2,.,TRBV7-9,ASSLAPGSAGELF
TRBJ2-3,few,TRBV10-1,ASSRRGPTDTQY
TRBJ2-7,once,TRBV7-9,ASSPSSGQAYEQY
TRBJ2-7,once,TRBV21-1,ASSKLGRTGRNSYEQY
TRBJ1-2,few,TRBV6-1,ASSESPGSHYGYT
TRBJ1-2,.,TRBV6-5,ASSYGVERGYT
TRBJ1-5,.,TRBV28,ASIYNSPYSNQPQH
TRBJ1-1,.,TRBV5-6,ASSSNLRDRVRVTEAF
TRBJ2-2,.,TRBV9,ASSVTQGNTGELF
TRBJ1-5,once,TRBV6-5,AGGQNSNQPQH
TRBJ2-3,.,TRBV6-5,ASCPGTFTDTQY
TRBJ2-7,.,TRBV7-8,ASSPGGQSGEY
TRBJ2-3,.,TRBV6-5,ASKPASTDTQY
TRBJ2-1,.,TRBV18,ASSPPGGRSYNEQF
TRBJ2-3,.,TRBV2,ASTWDTTDTQY
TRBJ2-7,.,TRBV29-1,SGGQGRSYEQY
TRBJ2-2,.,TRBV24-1,ATSGETSGGPNTGELF
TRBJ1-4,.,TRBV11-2,ASSLVAGTTQKLF
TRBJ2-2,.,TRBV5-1,ASSLAGLDTGELF
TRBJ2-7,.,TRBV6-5,ASSYQTGWAYEQY
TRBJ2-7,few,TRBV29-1,SVGRGTYEQY
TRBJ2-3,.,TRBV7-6,ASSDSVWGPTDTQY
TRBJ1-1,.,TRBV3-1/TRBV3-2,ASSQDSWGNTEAF
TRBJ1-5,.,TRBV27,ASSRGNQPQH
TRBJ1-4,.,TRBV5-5,ASSWAGSTNEKLF
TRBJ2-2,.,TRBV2,ASTASTDFYNTGELF
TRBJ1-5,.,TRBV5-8,ASSRGANQPQH
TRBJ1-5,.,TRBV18,ASSKGTSDQPQH
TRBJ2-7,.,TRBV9,ASSVEGVQGTYEQY
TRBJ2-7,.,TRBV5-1,ASSLGPNPGSYEQY
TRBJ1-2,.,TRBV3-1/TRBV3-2,ASSETGDYYGYT
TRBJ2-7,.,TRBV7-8,ASSLRAGRGSHEQY